The 5 T cell receptor beta chains in this list originate from one sample, sequenced in a study of blood T cells in healthy people across ages. It was with a sample-barcoded 5' primer and a J-beta primer mix that a second PCR of roughly 7 to 12 cycles was run. MiXCR, applied by TCRdb to the 5' RACE reads, yields one record per CDR3 protein. The sample shows about 780,000 distinct CDR3 sequences, about half of them seen only once. The sequencing input was blood. The receptors here all came from a man older than 75 in good health.

This clonotype was counted a few times. The chain couples TRBV27 to TRBJ2-7; 7 bases are shared with TRBD1. V shed 4 bases, J shed 4 bases, and the junction held 10 bases outside the gene matches. Looked up from germline, CDR1 is MNHEY and CDR2 is SMNVEV (reference sequence). The CDR3 is made up of 15 amino acids. CDR3 sequence: CASSSQDRFFYEQYF. The CDR3 DNA is TGTGCCAGCAGTTCCCAGGACAGGTTTTTTTACGAGCAGTACTTC.

This clonotype was counted at least ten times. The chain combines TRBV12-3 or TRBV12-4 with TRBJ2-4, with D possibly matching TRBD1 (6 bases). The CDR3 has 14 amino acids. The V end lost 6 bases, the J end lost 0 bases, and 9 bases lay between the germline ends. The DNA of the CDR3 is TGTGCCAGCAGGCCGACAGGAGCCAAAAACATTCAGTACTTC. It yields the protein CASRPTGAKNIQYF.

About this clonotype itself: At one of its ends the junction is not consistent with the germline gene, which may arise from a read error. The rearrangement uses TRBV20-1 and TRBJ1-2; D remains unclear. Germline assignment: CDR1 DFQATT and CDR2 SNEGSKA (reference sequence). This CDR3 spans 11 amino acids. In DNA, the CDR3 is TGCAGTGCTCGAGACACTTATGGCTACACCTTC. It specifies CSARDTYGYTF.

The chain carries TRBV12-3 or TRBV12-4 and TRBJ2-5; 11 bases line up with TRBD2. The better agreement between TRBJ2-7 and the DNA end casts doubt on the J call. The CDR3 extends over 15 amino acids. CDR3 nucleotides: TGTGCCAGCAGCCGGACTAGCGGGCTTCCCTACGAGCAGTACTTC. This encodes CASSRTSGLPYEQYF.

V and J are TRBV7-2 and TRBJ2-7; a possible D gene is TRBD2 (6 bases). The CDR3 contains 16 residues. Germline V gene lookup returns CDR1 SGHTA and CDR2 FQGNSA. Trimming shortened V by 2 bases and J by 1 base, and 15 bases separated the two germline ends. For the CDR3, the DNA is TGTGCCAGCAGCTTACGGTCGGCGGGAACTTCCTACGAGCAGTACTTC. It is translated as CASSLRSAGTSYEQYF.